These 12 T cell receptor beta chains originate from one sample sequenced in a study of T cell responses to AZD1222 COVID-19 vaccine. Sequencing was performed with immunoSEQ multiplex PCR; in TCRdb, only in-frame clones are kept and a portion is missing. Of 190,000 or so clones listed, roughly 92% are singletons. The sample in question was peripheral blood, obtained 28 days after the second AZD1222 dose. Every receptor here comes from an adult who received the AZD1222 COVID-19 vaccine.

V gene TRBV7-9 combines with J gene TRBJ2-5, with 9 positions matching TRBD2. From germline, CDR1 is SEHNR and CDR2 FQNEAQ (reference sequence). The junction had 6 bases not matched to a gene; V was cut back by 3 bases and J by 7 bases. This CDR3 is 14 amino acids long. CDR3: CASSFGGGGVTQYF. Written as DNA, the CDR3 is TGTGCCAGCAGCTTTGGCGGCGGGGGGGTGACCCAGTACTTC.

The chain recombines TRBV28 with TRBJ1-2; 12 bases fit TRBD1. The CDR3 loop spans 15 amino acids. Germline CDR1 MDHEN, CDR2 SYDVKM. The V and J ends lost 5 bases and 7 bases, in that order; junction bases with no gene match: 8. In DNA, the CDR3 is TGTGCCAGCAGTACCGCCGGGACAGGGGGCGCTGGCTACACCTTC. Translation gives CASSTAGTGGAGYTF.

The V call is TRBV7-7, the J call TRBJ2-2, with 11 positions matching TRBD1. This CDR3 is built from 16 residues. J lost 3 bases, V lost 5 bases, and 5 bases had no gene match. CDR1 is SSHAT and CDR2 is FNYEAQ in the germline V gene (reference sequence). The CDR3 nucleotides read TGTGCCAGCAGCCCAGGGACAGGGGGGTACACCGGGGAGCTGTTTTTT. Protein sequence: CASSPGTGGYTGELFF.

The gene calls are TRBV18 and TRBJ1-1; TRBD1 agrees at 7 bases. Germline CDR1 is KGHSH and CDR2 is LQKENI. This CDR3 has 12 amino acids. Trimming cost V 8 bases and J 8 bases; bases outside gene matches: 8. The CDR3 coding sequence is TGTGCCAGCCGATTCGAACAGGGGGAAGCTTTCTTT. It codes for CASRFEQGEAFF.

The chain uses TRBV12-3 or TRBV12-4 and TRBJ1-2, with D possibly matching TRBD1 (5 bases). There are 13 residues in the CDR3. The ends were cut back, 4 bases at V and 4 bases at J, with 10 bases in the middle. CDR3 in DNA: TGTGCCAGCAGTTATGACAGAATCTATGGCTACACCTTC. This sequence encodes CASSYDRIYGYTF.

In its sample, this clone was seen once. The chain combines TRBV28 with TRBJ2-1; D unclear. Trimming took 1 base from V and 3 from J, leaving 13 bases between them. Germline values: CDR1 MDHEN, CDR2 SYDVKM. The CDR3 has 16 amino acids. The CDR3 coding sequence is TGTGCCAGCAGTTTATTAGGTTCCTCCCTCTACAATGAGCAGTTCTTC. Translated, it gives CASSLLGSSLYNEQFF.

The chain recombines TRBV18 with TRBJ1-5, with 7 bases that match TRBD1. This CDR3 is 15 amino acids long. From germline, CDR1 is KGHSH and CDR2 LQKENI. The junction had 13 bases not matched to a gene; V was cut back by 8 bases and J by 6 bases. The CDR3 here is CASAVGQGGGQPQHF. CDR3 in DNA: TGTGCCAGCGCGGTGGGCCAGGGGGGCGGTCAGCCCCAGCATTTT.

The chain combines TRBV2 with TRBJ1-6; possibly TRBD1 for D (6 bases). V dropped 6 bases and J dropped 7 bases, with 16 bases sitting between them. This CDR3 has 15 amino acids. The V gene's germline CDR1 is SNHLY and CDR2 FYNNEI. This chain's CDR3 is CASRISGRGNSPLHF. The CDR3 nucleotides read TGTGCCAGCAGAATCAGCGGCAGGGGAAATTCACCCCTCCACTTT. Full variable domain (missing parts from reference TRBV2 and TRBJ1-6): EPEVTQTPSHQVTQMGQEVILRCVPISNHLYFYWYRQILGQKVEFLVSFYNNEISEKSEIFDDQFSVERPDGSNFTLKIRSTKLEDSAMYFCASRISGRGNSPLHFGNGTRLTVT.

The chain uses TRBV3-1 (or the pseudogene TRBV3-2) and TRBJ1-2; 8 bases fit TRBD1. This CDR3 comprises 20 residues. Germline V CDR1 and CDR2: LGHDT, YNNKEL (reference sequence). Germline trimming cut 0 bases from V and 3 bases from J; bases unmatched to any gene: 18. CDR3 loop: CASSQDTWRTGTLGYYGYTF. The CDR3 DNA reads as TGTGCCAGCAGCCAAGATACTTGGCGGACAGGGACCCTTGGTTACTATGGCTACACCTTC.

The CDR3 DNA is TGTGCCAGCAGCTCGGGACTAGCGGGGAGAGAGACCCAGTACTTC. This sequence encodes CASSSGLAGRETQYF. The chain couples TRBV5-8 to TRBJ2-5; TRBD2 matches 13 bases. Germline loops: CDR1 SGHTS, CDR2 YDEGEE. V dropped 3 bases and J dropped 4; count of bases not matched to a gene: 3. This CDR3 region has 15 residues.

V gene TRBV2 combines with J gene TRBJ2-3; D may be TRBD1 or TRBD2 (5 bases each). V gave up 3 bases and J gave up 2 bases, with 15 bases separating them. The CDR3 totals 16 residues. Germline V gene sequence: CDR1 SNHLY, CDR2 FYNNEI. DNA of the CDR3: TGTGCCAGCAGTGACCGGGCCTGGGGGTCCACAGATACGCAGTATTTT. This sequence encodes CASSDRAWGSTDTQYF.

The genes are TRBV5-4 and TRBJ2-7; 13 bases map to TRBD2. The CDR3 is 18 amino acids. V shed 4 bases, J shed 0 bases, and the junction held 10 bases outside the gene matches. Germline V gene lookup returns CDR1 SGHNT and CDR2 YYREEE (reference sequence). This CDR3 reads CASSPTSGGAGYSYEQYF. The CDR3 nucleotides are TGTGCCAGCAGCCCTACTAGCGGGGGGGCCGGGTACTCCTACGAGCAGTACTTC.